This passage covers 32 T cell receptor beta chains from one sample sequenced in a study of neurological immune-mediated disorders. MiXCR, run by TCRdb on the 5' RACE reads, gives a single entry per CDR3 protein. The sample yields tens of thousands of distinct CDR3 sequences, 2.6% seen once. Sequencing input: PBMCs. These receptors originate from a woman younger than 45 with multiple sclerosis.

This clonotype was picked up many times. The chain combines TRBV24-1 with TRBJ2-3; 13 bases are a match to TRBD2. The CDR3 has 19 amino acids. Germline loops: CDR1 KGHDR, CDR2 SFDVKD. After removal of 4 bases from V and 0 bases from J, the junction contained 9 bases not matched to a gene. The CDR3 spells CATSDGTSGILPSTDTQYF. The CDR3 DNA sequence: TGTGCCACCAGTGACGGGACTAGCGGGATCCTACCCAGCACAGATACGCAGTATTTT.

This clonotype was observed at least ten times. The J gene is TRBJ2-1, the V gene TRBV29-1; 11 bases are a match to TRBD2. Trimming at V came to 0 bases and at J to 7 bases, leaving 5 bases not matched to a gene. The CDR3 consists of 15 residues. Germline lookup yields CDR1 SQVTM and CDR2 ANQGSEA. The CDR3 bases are TGCAGCGTTGAAGAATGGACTAGCGGGCAAAATGAGCAGTTCTTC. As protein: CSVEEWTSGQNEQFF.

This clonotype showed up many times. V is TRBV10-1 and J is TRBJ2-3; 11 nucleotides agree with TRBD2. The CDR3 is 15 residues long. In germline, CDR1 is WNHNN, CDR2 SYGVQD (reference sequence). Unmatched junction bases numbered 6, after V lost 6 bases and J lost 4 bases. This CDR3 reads CASRPGTSGSDTQYF. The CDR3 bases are TGCGCCAGCAGGCCCGGGACTAGCGGATCAGATACGCAGTATTTT.

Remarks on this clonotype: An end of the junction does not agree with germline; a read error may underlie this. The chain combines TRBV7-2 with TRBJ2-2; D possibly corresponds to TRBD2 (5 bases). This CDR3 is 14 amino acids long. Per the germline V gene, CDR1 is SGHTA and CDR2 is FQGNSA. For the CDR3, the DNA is TGTGTCAGCAGCTTAGACGAGGGAACCGGGGAGCTGTTTTTT. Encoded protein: CVSSLDEGTGELFF. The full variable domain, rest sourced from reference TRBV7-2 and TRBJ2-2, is GAGVSQSPSNKVTEKGKDVELRCDPISGHTALYWYRQSLGQGLEFLIYFQGNSAPDKSGLPSDRFSAERTGGSVSTLTIQRTQQEDSAVYLCVSSLDEGTGELFFGEGSRLTVL.

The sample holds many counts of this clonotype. CDR3 protein: CSARDGGGGQPQHF. The CDR3 DNA reads as TGCAGTGCTAGAGATGGCGGGGGTGGACAGCCCCAGCATTTT. V and J are TRBV20-1 and TRBJ1-5, with a tentative D call TRBD1 (5 bases). The CDR3 has 14 residues. V was shortened by 0 bases and J by 7 bases, with 13 bases between the two germline ends. Germline lookup yields CDR1 DFQATT and CDR2 SNEGSKA (reference sequence).

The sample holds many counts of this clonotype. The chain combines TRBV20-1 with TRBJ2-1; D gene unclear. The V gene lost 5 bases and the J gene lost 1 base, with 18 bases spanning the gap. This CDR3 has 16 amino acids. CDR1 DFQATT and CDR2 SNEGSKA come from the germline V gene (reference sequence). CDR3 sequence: CSARPSVGRSYNEQFF. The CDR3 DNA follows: TGCAGTGCTCGCCCGTCCGTAGGGCGGTCCTACAATGAGCAGTTCTTC.

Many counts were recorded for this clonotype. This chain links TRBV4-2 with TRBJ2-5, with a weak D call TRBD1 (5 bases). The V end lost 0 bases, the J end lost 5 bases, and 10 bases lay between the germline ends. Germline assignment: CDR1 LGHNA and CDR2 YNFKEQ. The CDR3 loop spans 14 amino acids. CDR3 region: CASSQDRGRETQYF. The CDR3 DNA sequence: TGTGCCAGCAGCCAAGATAGGGGCAGGGAGACCCAGTACTTC.

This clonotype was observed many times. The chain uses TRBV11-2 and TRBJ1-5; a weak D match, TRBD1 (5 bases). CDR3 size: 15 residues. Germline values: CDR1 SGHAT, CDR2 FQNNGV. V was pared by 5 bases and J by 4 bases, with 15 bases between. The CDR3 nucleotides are TGTGCCAGCAGCGTCACAGTGGGGGAGAATCAGCCCCAGCATTTT. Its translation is CASSVTVGENQPQHF.

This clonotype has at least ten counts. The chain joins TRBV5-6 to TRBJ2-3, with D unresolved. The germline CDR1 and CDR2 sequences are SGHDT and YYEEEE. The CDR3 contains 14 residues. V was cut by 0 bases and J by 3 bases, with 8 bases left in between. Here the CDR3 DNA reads TGTGCCAGCAGCTTGGCGGTCCTTACAGATACGCAGTATTTT. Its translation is CASSLAVLTDTQYF.

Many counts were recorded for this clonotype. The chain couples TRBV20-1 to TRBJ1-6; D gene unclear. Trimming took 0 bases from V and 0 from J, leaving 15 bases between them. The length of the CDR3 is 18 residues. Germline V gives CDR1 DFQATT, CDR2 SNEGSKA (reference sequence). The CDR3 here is CSAREWGLGNSYNSPLHF. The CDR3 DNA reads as TGCAGTGCTAGAGAGTGGGGATTAGGGAACTCCTATAATTCACCCCTCCACTTT.

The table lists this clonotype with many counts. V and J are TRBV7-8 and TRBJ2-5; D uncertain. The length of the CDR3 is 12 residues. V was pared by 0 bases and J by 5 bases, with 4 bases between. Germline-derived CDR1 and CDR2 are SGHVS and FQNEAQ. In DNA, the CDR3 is TGTGCCAGCAGCTTAGCGCGGGAGACCCAGTACTTC. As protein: CASSLARETQYF.

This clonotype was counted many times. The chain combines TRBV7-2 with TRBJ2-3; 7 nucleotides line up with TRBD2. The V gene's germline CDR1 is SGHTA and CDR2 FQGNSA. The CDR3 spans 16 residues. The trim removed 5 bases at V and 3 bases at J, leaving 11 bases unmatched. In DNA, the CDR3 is TGTGCCAGCAGCCACGCCGCGGGAGTCGGAACAGATACGCAGTATTTT. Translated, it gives CASSHAAGVGTDTQYF.

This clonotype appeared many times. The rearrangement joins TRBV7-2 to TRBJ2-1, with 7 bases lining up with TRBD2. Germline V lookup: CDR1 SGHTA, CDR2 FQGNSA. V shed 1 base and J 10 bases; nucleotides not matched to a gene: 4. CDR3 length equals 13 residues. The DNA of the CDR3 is TGTGCCAGCAGCTTAGTCGGGGGGAAGGAGCAGTTCTTC. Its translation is CASSLVGGKEQFF.

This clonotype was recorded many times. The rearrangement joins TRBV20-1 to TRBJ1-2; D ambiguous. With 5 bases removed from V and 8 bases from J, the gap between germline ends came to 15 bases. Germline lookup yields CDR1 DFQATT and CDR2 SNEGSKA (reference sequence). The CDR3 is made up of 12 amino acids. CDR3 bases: TGCAGTGCTGATAAGATCAAGGAGGGCTACACCTTC. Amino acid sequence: CSADKIKEGYTF.

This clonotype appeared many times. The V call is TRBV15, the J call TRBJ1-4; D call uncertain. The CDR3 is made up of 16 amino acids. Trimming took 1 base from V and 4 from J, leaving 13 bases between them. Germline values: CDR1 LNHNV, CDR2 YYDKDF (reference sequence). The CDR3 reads CATSRGGASGNEKLFF. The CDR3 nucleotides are TGTGCCACCAGCAGAGGAGGTGCGAGTGGTAATGAAAAACTGTTTTTT.

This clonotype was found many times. DNA for the CDR3: TGTGCCAGCAGCTTATCCGCGGGACTAAACGCTAGCACAGATACGCAGTATTTT. Protein product: CASSLSAGLNASTDTQYF. The chain joins TRBV7-9 to TRBJ2-3; TRBD2 aligns across 7 bases. This CDR3 comprises 18 residues. With V trimmed by 2 bases and J by 0 bases, 11 bases remained unmatched. Germline V gives CDR1 SEHNR, CDR2 FQNEAQ (reference sequence).

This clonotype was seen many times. In nucleotides, the CDR3 is TGTGCCAGCAGTATTGGACAGCGTAATGAGCAGTTCTTC. Translated: CASSIGQRNEQFF. The chain employs TRBV12-3 or TRBV12-4 and TRBJ2-1; the D gene is possibly TRBD1 (6 bases). Deletions cut 5 bases from V and 7 bases from J, with 12 bases between. This CDR3 is built from 13 residues.

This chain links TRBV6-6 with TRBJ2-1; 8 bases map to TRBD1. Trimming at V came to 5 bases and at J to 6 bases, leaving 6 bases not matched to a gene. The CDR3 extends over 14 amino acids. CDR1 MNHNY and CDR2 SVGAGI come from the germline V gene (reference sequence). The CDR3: CASSPRTGSNEQFF. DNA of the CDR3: TGTGCCAGCAGTCCTCGGACAGGGTCCAATGAGCAGTTCTTC.

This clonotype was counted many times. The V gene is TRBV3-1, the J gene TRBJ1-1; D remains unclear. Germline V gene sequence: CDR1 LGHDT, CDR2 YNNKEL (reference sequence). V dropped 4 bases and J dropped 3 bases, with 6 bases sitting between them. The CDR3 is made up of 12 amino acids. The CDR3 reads CASSLHYTEAFF. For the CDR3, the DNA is TGTGCCAGCAGCCTACACTACACTGAAGCTTTCTTT. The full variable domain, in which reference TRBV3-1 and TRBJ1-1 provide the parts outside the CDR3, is DTAVSQTPKYLVTQMGNDKSIKCEQNLGHDTMYWYKQDSKKFLKIMFSYNNKELIINETVPNRFSPKSPDKAHLNLHINSLELGDSAVYFCASSLHYTEAFFGQGTRLTVV.

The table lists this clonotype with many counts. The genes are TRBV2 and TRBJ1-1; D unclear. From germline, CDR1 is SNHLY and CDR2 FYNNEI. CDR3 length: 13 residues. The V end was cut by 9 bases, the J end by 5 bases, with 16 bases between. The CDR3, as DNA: TGTGCCAGTCTTTTAGGGCTGGGGACTGAAGCTTTCTTT. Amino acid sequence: CASLLGLGTEAFF.

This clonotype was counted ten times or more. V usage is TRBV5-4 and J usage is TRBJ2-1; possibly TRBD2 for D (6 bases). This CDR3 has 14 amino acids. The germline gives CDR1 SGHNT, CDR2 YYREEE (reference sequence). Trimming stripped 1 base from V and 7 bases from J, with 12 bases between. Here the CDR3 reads CASSLRLATNEQFF. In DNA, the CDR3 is TGTGCCAGCAGCTTGAGGCTAGCGACGAATGAGCAGTTCTTC.

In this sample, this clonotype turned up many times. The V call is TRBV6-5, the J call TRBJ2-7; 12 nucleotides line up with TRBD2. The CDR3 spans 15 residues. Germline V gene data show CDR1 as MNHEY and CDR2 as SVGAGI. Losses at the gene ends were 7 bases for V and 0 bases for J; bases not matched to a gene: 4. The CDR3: CASTTSGRSSYEQYF. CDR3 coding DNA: TGTGCCAGCACCACTAGCGGGAGGAGCTCCTACGAGCAGTACTTC.

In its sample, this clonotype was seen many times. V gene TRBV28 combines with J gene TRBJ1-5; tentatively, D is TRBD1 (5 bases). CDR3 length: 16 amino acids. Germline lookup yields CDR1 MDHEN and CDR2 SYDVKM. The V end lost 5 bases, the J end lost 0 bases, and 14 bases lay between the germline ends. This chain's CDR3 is CASSPRGADSNQPQHF. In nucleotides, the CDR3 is TGTGCCAGCAGTCCCCGCGGGGCTGATAGCAATCAGCCCCAGCATTTT. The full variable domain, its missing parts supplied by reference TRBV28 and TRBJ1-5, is DVKVTQSSRYLVKRTGEKVFLECVQDMDHENMFWYRQDPGLGLRLIYFSYDVKMKEKGDIPEGYSVSREKKERFSLILESASTNQTSMYLCASSPRGADSNQPQHFGDGTRLSIL.

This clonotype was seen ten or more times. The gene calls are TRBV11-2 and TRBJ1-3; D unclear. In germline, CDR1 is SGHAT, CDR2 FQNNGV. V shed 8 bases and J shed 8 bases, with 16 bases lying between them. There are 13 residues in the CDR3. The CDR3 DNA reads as TGTGCCAGCCGGATGGCGGGGTGGGACACCATATATTTT. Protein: CASRMAGWDTIYF.

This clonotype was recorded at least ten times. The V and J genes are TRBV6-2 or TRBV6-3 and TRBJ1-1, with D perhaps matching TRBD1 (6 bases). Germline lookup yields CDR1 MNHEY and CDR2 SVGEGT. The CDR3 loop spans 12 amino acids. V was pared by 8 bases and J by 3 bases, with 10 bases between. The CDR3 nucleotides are TGTGCCAGCGGGCAGGGGTACACTGAAGCTTTCTTT. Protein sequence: CASGQGYTEAFF.

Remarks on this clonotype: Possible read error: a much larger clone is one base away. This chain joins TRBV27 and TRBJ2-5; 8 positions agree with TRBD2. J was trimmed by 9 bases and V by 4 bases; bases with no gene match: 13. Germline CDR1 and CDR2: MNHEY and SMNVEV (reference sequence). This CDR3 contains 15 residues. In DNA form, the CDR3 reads TGTGCCAGCAGTTCCCAGCGCGGGGGGTCCAGGGCCCAGTACTTC. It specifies CASSSQRGGSRAQYF.

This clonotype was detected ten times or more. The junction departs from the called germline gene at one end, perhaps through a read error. The CDR3 protein is CASSLLAGADTQYF. For the CDR3, the DNA is TGTGCTAGCAGCTTACTAGCGGGAGCAGATACGCAGTATTTT. The V call is TRBV7-7, the J call TRBJ2-3; TRBD2 aligns across 11 bases. Germline assignment: CDR1 SSHAT and CDR2 FNYEAQ (reference sequence). CDR3 length: 14 residues.

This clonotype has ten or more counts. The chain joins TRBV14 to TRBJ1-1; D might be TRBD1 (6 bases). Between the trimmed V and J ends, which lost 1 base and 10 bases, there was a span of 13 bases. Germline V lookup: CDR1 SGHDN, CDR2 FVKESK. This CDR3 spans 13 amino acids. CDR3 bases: TGTGCCAGCAGCCAAGGGTTACAGGGAACAGCTTTCTTT. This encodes CASSQGLQGTAFF. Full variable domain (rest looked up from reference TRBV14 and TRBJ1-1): EAGVTQFPSHSVIEKGQTVTLRCDPISGHDNLYWYRRVMGKEIKFLLHFVKESKQDESGMPNNRFLAERTGGTYSTLKVQPAELEDSGVYFCASSQGLQGTAFFGQGTRLTVV.

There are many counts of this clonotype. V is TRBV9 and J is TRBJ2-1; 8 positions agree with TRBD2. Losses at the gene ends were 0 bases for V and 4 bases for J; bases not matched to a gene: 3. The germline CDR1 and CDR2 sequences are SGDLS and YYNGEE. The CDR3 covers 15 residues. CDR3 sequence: CASSVDGREYNEQFF. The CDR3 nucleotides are TGTGCCAGCAGCGTAGACGGGAGGGAGTACAATGAGCAGTTCTTC.

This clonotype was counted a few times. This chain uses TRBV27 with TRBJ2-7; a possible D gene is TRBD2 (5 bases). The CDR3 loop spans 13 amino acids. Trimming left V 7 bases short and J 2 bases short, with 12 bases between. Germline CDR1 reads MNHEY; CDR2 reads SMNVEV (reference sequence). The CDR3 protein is CASKRTEAYEQYF. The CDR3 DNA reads TGTGCCAGCAAAAGGACTGAGGCCTACGAGCAGTACTTC.

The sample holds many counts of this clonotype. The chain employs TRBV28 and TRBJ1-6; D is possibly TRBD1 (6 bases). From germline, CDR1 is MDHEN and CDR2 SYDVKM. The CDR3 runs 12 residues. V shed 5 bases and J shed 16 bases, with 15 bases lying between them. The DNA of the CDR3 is TGTGCCAGCAGTCCCCGACAGGCCCGGCTCCACTTT. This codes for CASSPRQARLHF.

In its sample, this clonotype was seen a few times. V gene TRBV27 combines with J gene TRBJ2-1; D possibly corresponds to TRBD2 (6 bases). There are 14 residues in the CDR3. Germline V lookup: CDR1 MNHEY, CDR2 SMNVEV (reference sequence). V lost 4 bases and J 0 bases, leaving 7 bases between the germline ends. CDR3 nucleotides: TGTGCCAGCAGTTGGGACTTCTCCTACAATGAGCAGTTCTTC. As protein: CASSWDFSYNEQFF.